These 24 T cell receptor beta chains were all obtained from the same sample, sequenced in a study of memory CD4+ T cells and cytomegalovirus serostatus. Produced via immunoSEQ multiplex PCR; TCRdb's table is partial and in-frame only. The sample has some 87,000 clones, 80% seen once; the top ten hold about 4%. Single viable CD3+CD4+CD8-CD45RO+ cells were sorted as the memory CD4+ T cells. The sequencing input was memory CD4+ T cells from blood. All receptors derive from an adult in good health and CMV-seropositive.

The rearrangement links TRBV6-1 to TRBJ1-3; D is uncertain. CDR1 and CDR2 (germline): MNHNS, SASEGT. Trimming shortened V by 0 bases and J by 0 bases, and 9 bases separated the two germline ends. The CDR3 is made up of 16 amino acids. CDR3 bases: TGTGCCAGCAGTGAAGCGCTTCCCGTCTCTGGAAACACCATATATTTT. Protein product: CASSEALPVSGNTIYF.

CDR3 in amino acids: CASSLATSGSPKNIQYF. CDR3 DNA: TGCGCCAGCAGCTTGGCGACTAGCGGGAGCCCCAAAAACATTCAGTACTTC. V usage is TRBV5-1 and J usage is TRBJ2-4; the match to TRBD2 covers 12 bases. Looked up from germline, CDR1 is SGHRS and CDR2 is YFSETQ. The CDR3 contains 17 residues. Unmatched junction bases numbered 3, after V lost 0 bases and J lost 2 bases.

V gene TRBV18 combines with J gene TRBJ1-1; 9 bases fit TRBD1. With 9 bases clipped from V and 4 bases from J, the junction kept 6 bases outside the gene matches. This CDR3 contains 13 residues. From germline, CDR1 is KGHSH and CDR2 LQKENI. The CDR3 protein is CASRTGEGTEAFF. The CDR3 region has the DNA TGTGCCAGTCGGACAGGGGAGGGCACTGAAGCTTTCTTT.

This rearrangement joins TRBV27 to TRBJ2-2; no firm D call. V lost 0 bases to trimming and J lost 4 bases, with 15 bases between them. Germline CDR1 reads MNHEY; CDR2 reads SMNVEV (reference sequence). The CDR3 is made up of 17 amino acids. CDR3 nucleotide sequence: TGTGCCAGCAGTTTATCGATCACAATAGCATCCACCGGGGAGCTGTTTTTT. Protein: CASSLSITIASTGELFF.

This chain uses TRBV7-9 with TRBJ1-2; 7 bases are shared with TRBD1. The germline gives CDR1 SEHNR, CDR2 FQNEAQ (reference sequence). V dropped 5 bases and J dropped 0; count of bases not matched to a gene: 12. This CDR3 contains 17 residues. In DNA, the CDR3 is TGTGCCAGCAGCGAAATAAGCACCGGGACAGCTAACTATGGCTACACCTTC. Its protein is CASSEISTGTANYGYTF. Looking up the rest from reference TRBV7-9 and TRBJ1-2 gives the full variable domain: DTGVSQNPRHKITKRGQNVTFRCDPISEHNRLYWYRQTLGQGPEFLTYFQNEAQLEKSRLLSDRFSAERPKGSFSTLEIQRTEQGDSAMYLCASSEISTGTANYGYTFGSGTRLTVV.

The chain links TRBV5-1 to TRBJ2-7; TRBD2 might be the D (6 bases). The ends were cut back, 1 base at V and 4 bases at J, with 9 bases in the middle. Germline V gene data show CDR1 as SGHRS and CDR2 as YFSETQ. This CDR3 spans 13 amino acids. The CDR3, as DNA: TGCGCCAGCAGCTTGCTAGCGCAGTACGAGCAGTACTTC. Amino acid sequence: CASSLLAQYEQYF.

The chain has TRBV7-9 and TRBJ2-2, with D possibly being TRBD1 (5 bases). Germline CDR1 SEHNR, CDR2 FQNEAQ (reference sequence). Trimming stripped 5 bases from V and 4 bases from J, with 14 bases between. The CDR3 is 15 amino acids. The CDR3 protein is CASSPRSRVTGELFF. CDR3 coding DNA: TGTGCCAGCAGCCCCCGGTCCAGGGTCACCGGGGAGCTGTTTTTT.

The chain recombines TRBV9 with TRBJ2-3; 7 bases match TRBD2. V dropped 4 bases and J dropped 2; count of bases not matched to a gene: 4. The germline CDR1 and CDR2 sequences are SGDLS and YYNGEE. The CDR3 totals 14 residues. CDR3 in DNA: TGTGCCAGCAGCACGGGACTATTCACAGATACGCAGTATTTT. Encoded protein: CASSTGLFTDTQYF.

The rearrangement joins TRBV15 to TRBJ2-7, with 7 positions matching TRBD1. From germline, CDR1 is LNHNV and CDR2 YYDKDF (reference sequence). The length of the CDR3 is 16 residues. V was clipped by 0 bases and J by 2 bases; unmatched bases: 7. The CDR3 region is CATSRDSTGSTYEQYF. As DNA, the CDR3 is TGTGCCACCAGCAGAGATTCGACAGGGTCCACCTACGAGCAGTACTTC.

This clone has more than one count but fewer than ten. This chain connects TRBV28 to TRBJ2-2; no reliable D call. Germline V gives CDR1 MDHEN, CDR2 SYDVKM. Trimming stripped 8 bases from V and 0 bases from J, with 10 bases between. The CDR3 runs to 14 residues. CDR3 coding DNA: TGTGCCAGCGCCCTGAGCGCGAACACCGGGGAGCTGTTTTTT. Translating it yields CASALSANTGELFF.

Concerning this clone itself: Its ends do not fully match the called genes, so a read error is possible. The chain joins TRBV28 to TRBJ2-2; weak D call: TRBD1 (6 bases). The germline gives CDR1 MDHEN, CDR2 SYDVKM. The CDR3 contains 14 residues. CDR3 protein: CASRPTGNAGELFF. CDR3 nucleotides: TGTGCCAGCAGACCTACAGGGAACGCCGGGGAGCTGTTTTTT.

The chain employs TRBV7-9 and TRBJ2-7, with D possibly being TRBD1 (5 bases). V was shortened by 3 bases and J by 6 bases, with 12 bases between the two germline ends. There are 13 residues in the CDR3. Looked up from germline, CDR1 is SEHNR and CDR2 is FQNEAQ (reference sequence). The DNA for the CDR3 is TGTGCCAGCAGCTTTACCAGGGAACCCGAGCAGTACTTC. This translates into CASSFTREPEQYF.

This clone was seen more than once but under ten times. The same CDR3 also results from other DNA sequences found in this sample. The genes are TRBV7-3 and TRBJ2-1; 13 positions match TRBD2. The CDR3 is 15 amino acids. Germline CDR1 SGHTA, CDR2 FQGTGA. The V segment lost 5 bases and the J segment 6 bases; nucleotides outside the gene matches: 4. The CDR3, as DNA: TGTGCCAGCAGCCAAAGACTAGCGGGAGGCAATGAGCAGTTCTTC. It specifies CASSQRLAGGNEQFF.

This chain uses TRBV18 with TRBJ2-7; the match to TRBD1 covers 10 bases. V shed 3 bases, J shed 0 bases, and the junction held 8 bases outside the gene matches. The germline CDR1 and CDR2 sequences are KGHSH and LQKENI. This CDR3 spans 17 amino acids. This chain's CDR3 is CASSPPGQGRLSYEQYF. In DNA form, the CDR3 reads TGTGCCAGCTCACCTCCGGGACAGGGGCGACTCTCCTACGAGCAGTACTTC. Complete variable domain (other parts from reference TRBV18 and TRBJ2-7): NAGVMQNPRHLVRRRGQEARLRCSPMKGHSHVYWYRQLPEEGLKFMVYLQKENIIDESGMPKERFSAEFPKEGPSILRIQQVVRGDSAAYFCASSPPGQGRLSYEQYFGPGTRLTVT.

The rearrangement joins TRBV18 to TRBJ1-5; D not certain. V lost 1 base, J lost 2 bases, and 21 bases lay in between. The length of the CDR3 is 19 residues. Looked up from germline, CDR1 is KGHSH and CDR2 is LQKENI. CDR3 region: CASSPQLGGAGYGNQPQHF. CDR3 sequence (DNA): TGTGCCAGCTCACCACAATTGGGTGGTGCGGGATATGGCAATCAGCCCCAGCATTTT.

The V gene is TRBV27, the J gene TRBJ1-1; maybe TRBD1 (5 bases). This CDR3 has 17 amino acids. Germline V gene data show CDR1 as MNHEY and CDR2 as SMNVEV (reference sequence). V shed 0 bases and J shed 2 bases, with 16 bases lying between them. CDR3 sequence reads: CASSLSRGASANTEAFF. CDR3 DNA: TGTGCCAGCAGTTTATCCCGCGGGGCCTCGGCCAACACTGAAGCTTTCTTT.

The V gene is TRBV29-1, the J gene TRBJ2-3, with D hard to call. CDR3 length: 15 amino acids. V lost 7 bases and J 0 bases, leaving 17 bases between the germline ends. Germline CDR1 and CDR2: SQVTM and ANQGSEA. Here the CDR3 reads CSAPGPQVSTDTQYF. The CDR3 nucleotides are TGCAGCGCCCCCGGCCCACAAGTTAGCACAGATACGCAGTATTTT.

V and J are TRBV2 and TRBJ2-4; TRBD2 might be the D (6 bases). The V gene's germline CDR1 is SNHLY and CDR2 FYNNEI. V dropped 8 bases and J dropped 2 bases, with 13 bases sitting between them. This CDR3 region has 14 residues. The CDR3 coding sequence is TGTGCCAGCTCAACCGCGGGGACCAAAAACATTCAGTACTTC. It encodes CASSTAGTKNIQYF. Full variable domain (rest looked up from reference TRBV2 and TRBJ2-4): EPEVTQTPSHQVTQMGQEVILRCVPISNHLYFYWYRQILGQKVEFLVSFYNNEISEKSEIFDDQFSVERPDGSNFTLKIRSTKLEDSAMYFCASSTAGTKNIQYFGAGTRLSVL.

The chain combines TRBV4-1 with TRBJ1-1, with 8 bases matching TRBD1. Germline lookup yields CDR1 MGHRA and CDR2 YSYEKL. Trimming removed 2 bases from V and 4 bases from J; junction bases left unmatched: 3. This CDR3 contains 14 residues. CDR3 loop: CASSQIDRGTEAFF. CDR3 nucleotides: TGCGCCAGCAGCCAAATCGACAGGGGCACTGAAGCTTTCTTT.

The chain is built from TRBV11-2 and TRBJ2-7; D gene uncertain. Trimming stripped 4 bases from V and 3 bases from J, with 13 bases between. The CDR3 consists of 14 residues. CDR1 and CDR2 from the germline V gene are SGHAT and FQNNGV. The CDR3 DNA is TGTGCCAGCAGCTCCTCTAGACAAGGCTACGAGCAGTACTTC. Protein product: CASSSSRQGYEQYF. Complete variable domain (other parts from reference TRBV11-2 and TRBJ2-7): EAGVAQSPRYKIIEKRQSVAFWCNPISGHATLYWYQQILGQGPKLLIQFQNNGVVDDSQLPKDRFSAERLKGVDSTLKIQPAKLEDSAVYLCASSSSRQGYEQYFGPGTRLTVT.

The rearrangement uses TRBV18 and TRBJ1-1; a possible D gene is TRBD1 (5 bases). This CDR3 comprises 14 residues. The V gene lost 8 bases and the J gene lost 0 bases, with 13 bases spanning the gap. Germline-derived CDR1 and CDR2 are KGHSH and LQKENI. As DNA, the CDR3 is TGTGCCAGCCTATCACGGGGCCTGAACACTGAAGCTTTCTTT. This translates into CASLSRGLNTEAFF.

The J gene is TRBJ2-4, the V gene TRBV21-1; the D call of TRBD2 is as the table states it, not checked on the DNA. TRBV21-1 represents a pseudogene. This CDR3 comprises 16 residues. The CDR3 nucleotides are TGTGCCAGCAGCAAAGGATTTTCTCGGGCCAAAAACATTCAGTACTTC. This encodes CASSKGFSRAKNIQYF.

This clone appeared a few times. V usage is TRBV5-1 and J usage is TRBJ2-2; D remains unclear. CDR1 SGHRS and CDR2 YFSETQ come from the germline V gene. Trimming took off 7 bases at V and 0 bases at J, with 13 bases between the two ends. The CDR3 contains 15 residues. DNA of the CDR3: TGCGCCAGCGGTTCGGTATTCGCGAACACCGGGGAGCTGTTTTTT. As protein: CASGSVFANTGELFF.

There are a few counts of this clone. This chain uses TRBV19 with TRBJ2-5, with TRBD1 matching 7 bases. In germline, CDR1 is LNHDA, CDR2 SQIVND (reference sequence). Germline trimming cut 6 bases from V and 5 bases from J; bases unmatched to any gene: 3. The CDR3 covers 12 residues. This chain's CDR3 is CASSNRGETQYF. Written as DNA, the CDR3 is TGTGCCAGTAGCAACAGGGGTGAGACCCAGTACTTC.